This T cell receptor (beta chain) was retrieved from a study of blood T cell repertoires in COVID-19. Turning to the study itself: Both acute and convalescent COVID-19 samples were obtained from the United States, Italy and Spain.

The germline gives CDR1 SNHLY, CDR2 FYNNEI. CDR3 size: 15 residues. Trimming left V 7 bases short and J 0 bases short, with 10 bases between. Sequencing used immunoSEQ multiplex PCR; TCRdb keeps in-frame clones, though not all of them. The sample includes approximately 150,000 clones, 70% to 90% seen only once; the top ten take 2% to 3%. Sequencing input: peripheral blood. The V call is TRBV2, the J call TRBJ2-6; a possible D gene is TRBD2 (5 bases). The TCR originated in a woman at least 80 years old with COVID-19, enrolled during active disease. CDR3 in DNA: TGTGCCAGCACCGGAACTAGCTCTGGGGCCAACGTCCTGACTTTC. Translated: CASTGTSSGANVLTF. The full variable domain, rest sourced from reference TRBV2 and TRBJ2-6, is EPEVTQTPSHQVTQMGQEVILRCVPISNHLYFYWYRQILGQKVEFLVSFYNNEISEKSEIFDDQFSVERPDGSNFTLKIRSTKLEDSAMYFCASTGTSSGANVLTFGAGSRLTVL.